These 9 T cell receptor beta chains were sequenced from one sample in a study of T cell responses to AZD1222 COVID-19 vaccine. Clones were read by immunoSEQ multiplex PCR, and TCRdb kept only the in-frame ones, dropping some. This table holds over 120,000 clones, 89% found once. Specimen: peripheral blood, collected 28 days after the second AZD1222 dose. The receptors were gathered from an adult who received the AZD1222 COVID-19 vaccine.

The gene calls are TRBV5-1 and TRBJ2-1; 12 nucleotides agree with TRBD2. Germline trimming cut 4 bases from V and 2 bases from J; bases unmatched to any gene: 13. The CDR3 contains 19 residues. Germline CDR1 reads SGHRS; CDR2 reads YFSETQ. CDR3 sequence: CASSHPAASGRAPYNEQFF. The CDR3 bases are TGCGCCAGCAGCCACCCCGCGGCTAGCGGGAGGGCTCCCTACAATGAGCAGTTCTTC.

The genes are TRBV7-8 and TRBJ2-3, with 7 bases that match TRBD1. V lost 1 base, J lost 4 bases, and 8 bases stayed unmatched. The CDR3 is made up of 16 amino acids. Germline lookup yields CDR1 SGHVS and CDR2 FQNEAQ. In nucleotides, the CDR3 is TGTGCCAGCAGCTTAGAGGGGGCCGGGGTTGCAGATACGCAGTATTTT. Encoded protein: CASSLEGAGVADTQYF.

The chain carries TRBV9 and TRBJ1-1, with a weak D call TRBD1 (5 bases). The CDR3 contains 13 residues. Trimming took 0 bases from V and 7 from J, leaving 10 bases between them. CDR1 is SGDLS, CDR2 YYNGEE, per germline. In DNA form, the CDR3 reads TGTGCCAGCAGCGTAGGGGGGACTGGTGAAGCTTTCTTT. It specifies CASSVGGTGEAFF.

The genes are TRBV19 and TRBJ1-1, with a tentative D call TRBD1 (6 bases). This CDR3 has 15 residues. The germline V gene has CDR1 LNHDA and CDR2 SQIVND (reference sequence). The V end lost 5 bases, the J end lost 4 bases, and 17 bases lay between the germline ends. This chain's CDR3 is CASSFVLGGGTEAFF. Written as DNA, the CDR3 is TGTGCCAGTAGTTTTGTCCTAGGGGGAGGCACTGAAGCTTTCTTT.

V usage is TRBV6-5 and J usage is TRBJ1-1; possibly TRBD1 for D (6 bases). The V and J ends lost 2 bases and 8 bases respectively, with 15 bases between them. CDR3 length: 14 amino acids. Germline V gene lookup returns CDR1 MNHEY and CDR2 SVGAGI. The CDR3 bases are TGTGCCAGCAGTTACCTCGGACAGAAGTACGAAGCTTTCTTT. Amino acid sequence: CASSYLGQKYEAFF.

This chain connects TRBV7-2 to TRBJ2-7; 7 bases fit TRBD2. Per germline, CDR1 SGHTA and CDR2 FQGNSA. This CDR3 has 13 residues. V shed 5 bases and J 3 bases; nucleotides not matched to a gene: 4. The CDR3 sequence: CASSRGLVYEQYF. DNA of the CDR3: TGTGCCAGCAGCCGCGGACTAGTCTACGAGCAGTACTTC.

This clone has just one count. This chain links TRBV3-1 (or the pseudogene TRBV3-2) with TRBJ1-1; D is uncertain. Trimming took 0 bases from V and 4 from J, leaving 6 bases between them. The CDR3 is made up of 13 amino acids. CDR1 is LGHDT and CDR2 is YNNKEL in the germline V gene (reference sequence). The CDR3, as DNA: TGTGCCAGCAGCCAAGAGGGTTCCACTGAAGCTTTCTTT. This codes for CASSQEGSTEAFF.

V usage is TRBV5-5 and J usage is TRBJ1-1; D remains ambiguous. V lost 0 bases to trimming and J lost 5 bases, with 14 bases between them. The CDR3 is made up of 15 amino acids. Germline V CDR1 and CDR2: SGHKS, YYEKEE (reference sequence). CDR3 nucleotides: TGTGCCAGCAGCTTGGATTGGGGAGGAAGGACTGAAGCTTTCTTT. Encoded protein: CASSLDWGGRTEAFF.

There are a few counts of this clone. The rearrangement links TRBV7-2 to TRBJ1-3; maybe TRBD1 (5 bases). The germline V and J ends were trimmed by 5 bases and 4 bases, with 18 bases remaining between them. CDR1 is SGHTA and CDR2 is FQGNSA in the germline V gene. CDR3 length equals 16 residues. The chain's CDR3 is CASSPGERSQGNTIYF. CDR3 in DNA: TGTGCCAGCAGCCCGGGGGAAAGGTCTCAAGGAAACACCATATATTTT.